Shown below are 32 T cell receptor beta chains from a single sample sequenced in a study of Graves' ophthalmopathy and Graves' hyperthyroidism. Investigators amplified TCR beta CDR3 regions from RNA transcripts. A first-round RT-PCR used HTBI primers, followed by a second-round multiplex PCR. From the multiplex PCR reads, TCRdb called clonotypes with MiXCR, one entry per CDR3 protein. The data contain over a million distinct CDR3 sequences, 35% to 45% of them singletons. Sequencing used peripheral blood or thyroid tissue (not recorded which). These receptors came from an adult man with Graves' hyperthyroidism.

This clonotype was counted ten times or more. The chain has TRBV15 and TRBJ1-6; D is perhaps TRBD1 (5 bases). Germline CDR1 is LNHNV and CDR2 is YYDKDF (reference sequence). Between the trimmed V and J ends, which lost 0 bases and 11 bases, there was a span of 11 bases. The CDR3 has 14 amino acids. CDR3 DNA sequence: TGTGCCACCAGCAGAGAGAGGGGTCTGACACCCCTCCACTTT. Its protein product is CATSRERGLTPLHF.

This clonotype showed up many times. The chain carries TRBV12-3 or TRBV12-4 and TRBJ2-5; TRBD1 or TRBD2 may be the D gene (6 bases each). Trimming pared 2 bases from V and 5 bases from J, leaving 15 bases between. The CDR3 is 15 residues long. The CDR3 nucleotides read TGTGCCAGCAGTTTACTCCCGGGGGCGGTCGAGACCCAGTACTTC. Translating gives CASSLLPGAVETQYF.

This clonotype has only a few counts. This rearrangement joins TRBV4-1 to TRBJ1-4; D possibly corresponds to TRBD1 (6 bases). Germline CDR1 reads MGHRA; CDR2 reads YSYEKL. This CDR3 spans 16 amino acids. With 4 bases removed from V and 8 bases from J, the gap between germline ends came to 20 bases. CDR3 amino acids: CASSLTQGQGWEKLFF. CDR3 DNA sequence: TGCGCCAGCAGCCTAACCCAGGGGCAGGGTTGGGAAAAACTGTTTTTT.

This chain connects TRBV10-2 to TRBJ1-1; perhaps TRBD1 as D (6 bases). This CDR3 has 13 amino acids. Germline loops: CDR1 WSHSY, CDR2 SAAADI. V lost 6 bases to trimming and J lost 5 bases, with 13 bases between them. CDR3 sequence (DNA): TGCGCCAGCAGGAGGGGGATTTCGACTGAAGCTTTCTTT. It translates to CASRRGISTEAFF.

The chain carries TRBV2 and TRBJ1-2; TRBD1 matches at 8 bases. CDR1 is SNHLY, CDR2 FYNNEI, per germline. The CDR3 runs 15 residues. Germline trimming cut 3 bases from V and 2 bases from J; bases unmatched to any gene: 5. CDR3 residues: CASSDAGTGNYGYTF. The CDR3 nucleotides are TGTGCCAGCAGTGACGCCGGGACAGGAAACTATGGCTACACCTTC.

This clonotype appeared many times. The DNA for the CDR3 is TGCAGCGTTGGGGTGGTCCTAGGGGGCGTGAACACTGAAGCTTTCTTT. This translates into CSVGVVLGGVNTEAFF. The rearrangement joins TRBV29-1 to TRBJ1-1, with TRBD1 matching over 7 bases. Germline CDR1 reads SQVTM; CDR2 reads ANQGSEA. Germline trimming cut 4 bases from V and 0 bases from J; bases unmatched to any gene: 11. This CDR3 spans 16 amino acids.

This clonotype was counted ten times or more. The V and J genes are TRBV19 and TRBJ2-5; tentative D call: TRBD2 (6 bases). With 6 bases removed from V and 1 base from J, the gap between germline ends came to 12 bases. Looked up from germline, CDR1 is LNHDA and CDR2 is SQIVND (reference sequence). The CDR3 has 14 amino acids. CDR3 nucleotide sequence: TGTGCCAGTAGCGCCTGGCGGGGCCAAGAGACCCAGTACTTC. It codes for CASSAWRGQETQYF.

The V gene is TRBV7-3, the J gene TRBJ2-3, with D perhaps matching TRBD1 (5 bases). V was clipped by 5 bases and J by 1 base, with 13 bases between them. The CDR3 runs 15 residues. Looked up from germline, CDR1 is SGHTA and CDR2 is FQGTGA. The CDR3: CASSLSGLRTDTQYF. DNA of the CDR3: TGTGCCAGCAGCCTCTCAGGGTTGCGCACAGATACGCAGTATTTT.

In its sample, this clonotype was seen many times. V usage is TRBV2 and J usage is TRBJ2-5; 7 nucleotides agree with TRBD2. The CDR3 is 14 amino acids. Germline V lookup: CDR1 SNHLY, CDR2 FYNNEI. The V and J ends lost 7 bases and 1 base, in that order; junction bases with no gene match: 6. CDR3 bases: TGTGCCAGCACCGAAGGCGGGGGCCAAGAGACCCAGTACTTC. It encodes CASTEGGGQETQYF.

The table lists this clonotype with many counts. The rearrangement joins TRBV5-1 to TRBJ2-6; no clear D. This CDR3 contains 19 residues. Germline CDR1 and CDR2: SGHRS and YFSETQ. Trimming removed 5 bases at V and 0 bases at J, with 21 bases between. CDR3 amino acids: CASSSLQVSTHSGANVLTF. As DNA, the CDR3 is TGCGCCAGCAGTTCCCTTCAGGTTTCTACACACTCTGGGGCCAACGTCCTGACTTTC.

The chain employs TRBV5-4 and TRBJ1-6, with D hard to call. V was cut by 1 base and J by 8 bases, with 13 bases left in between. This CDR3 is built from 15 residues. The germline gives CDR1 SGHNT, CDR2 YYREEE (reference sequence). Here the CDR3 DNA reads TGTGCCAGCAGCTTGTATCGGGGATCTGATTCACCCCTCCACTTT. It encodes CASSLYRGSDSPLHF.

This clonotype was counted at least ten times. The chain carries TRBV6-6 and TRBJ2-7; D gene uncertain. Per the germline V gene, CDR1 is MNHNY and CDR2 is SVGAGI (reference sequence). This CDR3 is 10 amino acids long. The V end was cut by 10 bases, the J end by 5 bases, with 9 bases between. The CDR3: CAIGFDEQYF. The CDR3 nucleotides read TGTGCCATCGGGTTCGACGAGCAGTACTTC.

The table lists this clonotype with a few counts. At one boundary the junction diverges from the germline segment, which might be a read error. V is TRBV9 and J is TRBJ1-2; D gene unclear. From germline, CDR1 is SGDLS and CDR2 YYNGEE. This CDR3 contains 13 residues. CDR3 sequence reads: CACSVRAADGYTF. CDR3 sequence (DNA): TGTGCCTGCAGCGTTAGGGCTGCGGATGGCTACACCTTC.

This clonotype was found many times. The chain combines TRBV10-3 with TRBJ1-2, with D possibly matching TRBD1 (6 bases). V was shortened by 3 bases and J by 6 bases, with 8 bases between the two germline ends. There are 12 residues in the CDR3. The germline gives CDR1 ENHRY, CDR2 SYGVKD. The CDR3, as DNA: TGTGCCATCAGTGAACAGGGTGATGGCTACACCTTC. Translating gives CAISEQGDGYTF.

The chain employs TRBV7-9 and TRBJ1-2, with D unresolved. V lost 1 base and J 4 bases, leaving 10 bases between the germline ends. Looked up from germline, CDR1 is SEHNR and CDR2 is FQNEAQ (reference sequence). The CDR3 length is 14 residues. In nucleotides, the CDR3 is TGTGCCAGCAGCTTAGTGCGACTCAGCTATGGCTACACCTTC. Translating it yields CASSLVRLSYGYTF.

The gene calls are TRBV12-3 or TRBV12-4 and TRBJ1-1; possibly TRBD1 for D (6 bases). The CDR3 length is 12 residues. Between the trimmed V and J ends, which lost 3 bases and 12 bases, there was a span of 14 bases. CDR3 in amino acids: CASSLGPGTSFF. As DNA, the CDR3 is TGTGCCAGCAGTTTGGGCCCCGGGACATCTTTCTTT.

This clonotype appeared many times. The chain couples TRBV9 to TRBJ2-7; no clear D gene. Germline loops: CDR1 SGDLS, CDR2 YYNGEE. The CDR3 covers 13 residues. V lost 0 bases, J lost 2 bases, and 6 bases lay in between. The CDR3 sequence is CASSVDSAYEQYF. The CDR3 bases are TGTGCCAGCAGCGTAGACAGTGCCTACGAGCAGTACTTC.

A few counts support this clonotype. The chain uses TRBV7-2 and TRBJ2-5; 11 bases line up with TRBD2. V shed 5 bases, J shed 7 bases, and the junction held 15 bases outside the gene matches. Germline assignment: CDR1 SGHTA and CDR2 FQGNSA. The CDR3 has 17 amino acids. The CDR3 DNA sequence: TGTGCCAGCAGCCCAGCAGGTCTAGCGGGAGGAGGGTCGACCCAGTACTTC. Translated: CASSPAGLAGGGSTQYF.

As concerns this clonotype: One junction end does not reproduce the germline sequence, and a read error may be involved. CDR3 protein: CARRPFRGTGGKNTGELFF. The CDR3 nucleotides read TGTGCCCGCAGGCCATTTCGGGGGACAGGGGGAAAGAACACCGGGGAGCTGTTTTTT. The J gene is TRBJ2-2, the V gene TRBV2; TRBD1 aligns across 11 bases. This CDR3 is 19 amino acids long. Germline values: CDR1 SNHLY, CDR2 FYNNEI.

In this sample, this clonotype turned up many times. The chain carries TRBV7-9 and TRBJ2-5; D is unclear. The V end lost 3 bases, the J end lost 5 bases, and 7 bases lay between the germline ends. Germline V gives CDR1 SEHNR, CDR2 FQNEAQ (reference sequence). CDR3 length equals 12 residues. CDR3 region: CASSLSGETQYF. In nucleotides, the CDR3 is TGTGCCAGCAGCTTGTCCGGCGAGACCCAGTACTTC. Full variable domain (rest looked up from reference TRBV7-9 and TRBJ2-5): DTGVSQNPRHKITKRGQNVTFRCDPISEHNRLYWYRQTLGQGPEFLTYFQNEAQLEKSRLLSDRFSAERPKGSFSTLEIQRTEQGDSAMYLCASSLSGETQYFGPGTRLLVL.

In this sample, this clonotype turned up a few times. It may be a read error: a sequence one base away is much more abundant. The CDR3 DNA sequence: TGTGCCACCAGCAGCGGAGGACAGAGGACCTACGAGCAGTACTTC. It is translated as CATSSGGQRTYEQYF. This chain uses TRBV15 with TRBJ2-7; TRBD1 is a possible D gene (6 bases). The CDR3 is 15 amino acids. V was trimmed by 3 bases and J by 2 bases, leaving 14 bases between them. CDR1 is LNHNV, CDR2 YYDKDF, per germline (reference sequence).

This sequence joins TRBV29-1 and TRBJ2-7, with unresolved D. The CDR3 contains 11 residues. V shed 0 bases and J shed 3 bases, with 3 bases lying between them. CDR1 is SQVTM and CDR2 is ANQGSEA in the germline V gene. CDR3 protein: CSVEEYYEQYF. For the CDR3, the DNA is TGCAGCGTTGAAGAATACTACGAGCAGTACTTC.

For the CDR3, the DNA is TGTGCCAGCAGTGGGCAGGGGTTAAAGAGCAATCAGCCCCAGCATTTT. Its protein is CASSGQGLKSNQPQHF. The J gene is TRBJ1-5, the V gene TRBV7-9; weak D call: TRBD1 (6 bases). Germline assignment: CDR1 SEHNR and CDR2 FQNEAQ (reference sequence). The CDR3 is made up of 16 amino acids. V was trimmed by 6 bases and J by 1 base, leaving 16 bases between them.

This rearrangement joins TRBV7-3 to TRBJ2-2; 13 positions agree with TRBD2. The germline V gene has CDR1 SGHTA and CDR2 FQGTGA. With 2 bases clipped from V and 4 bases from J, the junction kept 4 bases outside the gene matches. The CDR3 spans 17 residues. CDR3 residues: CASSLSLAGGFTGELFF. The CDR3 DNA reads as TGTGCCAGCAGCTTATCACTAGCGGGAGGGTTCACCGGGGAGCTGTTTTTT. Full variable domain (outside the CDR3, taken from reference TRBV7-3 and TRBJ2-2): GAGVSQTPSNKVTEKGKYVELRCDPISGHTALYWYRQSLGQGPEFLIYFQGTGAADDSGLPNDRFFAVRPEGSVSTLKIQRTERGDSAVYLCASSLSLAGGFTGELFFGEGSRLTVL.

This clonotype was seen a few times. The rearrangement links TRBV10-3 to TRBJ1-4, with TRBD1 matching 9 bases. Germline V gene data show CDR1 as ENHRY and CDR2 as SYGVKD. This CDR3 spans 17 amino acids. V shed 10 bases, J shed 2 bases, and the junction held 14 bases outside the gene matches. The CDR3 loop reads CASNDMGQGRTNEKLFF. For the CDR3, the DNA is TGTGCCAGCAACGATATGGGACAGGGCCGTACTAATGAAAAACTGTTTTTT.

This clonotype was seen many times. V usage is TRBV10-3 and J usage is TRBJ1-6; D not resolved. V lost 3 bases and J 7 bases, leaving 7 bases between the germline ends. CDR1 is ENHRY and CDR2 is SYGVKD in the germline V gene. This CDR3 has 13 amino acids. Written as DNA, the CDR3 is TGTGCCATCAGTGACAACTTCAATTCACCCCTCCACTTT. This sequence encodes CAISDNFNSPLHF.

The chain joins TRBV2 to TRBJ2-5; D is uncertain. V was cut by 5 bases and J by 5 bases, with 21 bases left in between. Per germline, CDR1 SNHLY and CDR2 FYNNEI. The CDR3 consists of 16 residues. The CDR3 DNA sequence: TGTGCCAGCAGTTTCACCAACACTCCGTCGGGCGAGACCCAGTACTTC. Encoded protein: CASSFTNTPSGETQYF.

The genes are TRBV29-1 and TRBJ2-5; 8 bases are a match to TRBD2. The DNA end favors TRBJ2-7, so the J call may be wrong. Germline CDR1 SQVTM, CDR2 ANQGSEA. The CDR3 contains 12 residues. CDR3 residues: CSLGTRTYEQYF. As DNA, the CDR3 is TGCAGCCTAGGGACTAGAACCTACGAGCAGTACTTC.

Ten or more counts support this clonotype. The chain joins TRBV7-7 to TRBJ2-5; D is tentatively TRBD1 or TRBD2 (5 bases each). CDR1 and CDR2 (germline): SSHAT, FNYEAQ (reference sequence). With 1 base removed from V and 1 base from J, the gap between germline ends came to 10 bases. The CDR3 covers 15 residues. The CDR3 DNA follows: TGTGCCAGCAGCTTAGGGGGACCGGGCCAAGAGACCCAGTACTTC. It is translated as CASSLGGPGQETQYF.

At least ten counts were recorded for this clonotype. CDR3 sequence reads: CASSLAGQMNTGELFF. The CDR3 DNA is TGCGCCAGCAGCTTGGCCGGACAGATGAACACCGGGGAGCTGTTTTTT. The V gene is TRBV5-1, the J gene TRBJ2-2, with D possibly TRBD1 on 6 matching bases. This CDR3 spans 16 amino acids. Per the germline V gene, CDR1 is SGHRS and CDR2 is YFSETQ. Trimming took off 0 bases at V and 1 base at J, with 10 bases between the two ends.

This clonotype was recorded at least ten times. The chain couples TRBV27 to TRBJ1-4; 8 nucleotides align to TRBD1. The CDR3 length is 12 residues. Looked up from germline, CDR1 is MNHEY and CDR2 is SMNVEV (reference sequence). V lost 6 bases to trimming and J lost 11 bases; unmatched junction nucleotides: 5. The CDR3 region has the DNA TGTGCCAGCAGGGACAGGGCCTGGAAACTGTTTTTT. It codes for CASRDRAWKLFF. The variable domain in full, completed from reference TRBV27 and TRBJ1-4, reads EAQVTQNPRYLITVTGKKLTVTCSQNMNHEYMSWYRQDPGLGLRQIYYSMNVEVTDKGDVPEGYKVSRKEKRNFPLILESPSPNQTSLYFCASRDRAWKLFFGSGTQLSVL.

This clonotype was counted ten times or more. The V gene is TRBV7-2, the J gene TRBJ2-7; no definite D call. CDR3 length: 13 residues. With 1 base removed from V and 3 bases from J, the gap between germline ends came to 7 bases. The V gene's germline CDR1 is SGHTA and CDR2 FQGNSA. The CDR3 sequence: CASSLVTDYEQYF. The CDR3 coding sequence is TGTGCCAGCAGCTTAGTCACAGACTACGAGCAGTACTTC.